The subject of this entry is one TCR beta chain. Its specificity is not known. This sample was taken from a study of hypomethylating agent response in myelodysplastic syndrome. Study findings and constraints: Healthy controls were not age-matched to MDS patients, possibly affecting comparisons.

The protocol was immunoSEQ multiplex PCR, while the TCRdb copy is restricted to in-frame clones and leaves out a portion. The sample includes fewer than 7,500 clones, around four fifths of them seen just once. Deletions cut 6 bases from V and 3 bases from J, with 14 bases between. CDR1 and CDR2 (germline): SNHLY, FYNNEI. The CDR3 spans 14 residues. Sequences were derived from bone marrow, sampled before or after starting hypomethylating agent treatment for myelodysplastic syndrome (not recorded which). The TCR comes from a human donor with myelodysplastic syndrome. The chain combines TRBV2 with TRBJ1-2; D might be TRBD1 (5 bases). CDR3 protein: CASRGPGPYYGYTF. Written as DNA, the CDR3 is TGTGCCAGCAGGGGACCGGGACCCTACTATGGCTACACCTTC.